Detailed here is one T cell receptor beta chain. This sample was taken from a study of blood T cell repertoires in COVID-19. Whole-study context: COVID-19 samples, acute and convalescent, were from the United States, Italy and Spain. Nucleic acid was either cDNA or gDNA, and it came from T cells, B-cell-depleted T cells, or PBMCs.

Source study methods: Reference gene primers were amplified, and this amplification served to estimate nucleated cell counts. TCRdb's copy holds only in-frame clones and misses some; the assay was immunoSEQ multiplex PCR. V and J calls plus clone size are reproduced from that table; the DNA served to infer D and trimming. The sample has 50,000 or so clones; roughly 87% are singletons. Germline trimming cut 3 bases from V and 6 bases from J; bases unmatched to any gene: 14. The CDR3 is 16 amino acids. Looked up from germline, CDR1 is ENHRY and CDR2 is SYGVKD. The TCR comes from a man aged 60-69 years with active COVID-19. Sequenced: peripheral blood. This sequence joins TRBV10-3 and TRBJ2-7; TRBD1 aligns across 7 bases. The DNA for the CDR3 is TGTGCCATCAGTGACGAGGTGGCAGGGGGATTTGCCGAGCAGTACTTC. As protein: CAISDEVAGGFAEQYF.